The subject of this entry is one TCR beta chain. The antigen is not known. This entry comes from a study of a mutant IDH1 vaccine in newly diagnosed glioma. Study-wide context: Patients got their first vaccination 4-6 weeks after radiotherapy alone, or with temozolomide cycles. Treated patients had a mean age of approximately 40 years and an approximately 60% male, approximately 38% female split. Earlier treatment was radiotherapy, temozolomide, or both, with most getting both.

Time point meaning: week 35, safety follow-up. The content of each vaccine dose was 300 ug of mutant IDH1 20-mer peptide, and topical imiquimod accompanied it. Vaccination of patients was performed eight times, in weeks 1, 3, 5, 7, 11, 15, 19 and 23. The method was immunoSEQ multiplex PCR; TCRdb's version includes in-frame clones alone and lacks a portion of them. Of under 35,000 clones in the sample, more than 75% were seen once. The TCR sequence derives from a man over 45 with glioma. The starting material was PBMCs, obtained from a glioma patient whose treatment included an IDH1 peptide vaccine.

CDR3 nucleotide sequence: TGCGCCAGCAGCTCTAGCGGGGGAAGCTCCTACAATGAGCAGTTCTTC. Translating it yields CASSSSGGSSYNEQFF. This chain uses TRBV5-1 with TRBJ2-1, with TRBD2 identical over 10 bases. CDR1 and CDR2 from the germline V gene are SGHRS and YFSETQ. V shed 3 bases and J 0 bases; nucleotides not matched to a gene: 3. This CDR3 comprises 16 residues.